Below are 7 T cell receptor beta chains sequenced from a single sample in a study of blood T cell repertoires in COVID-19. The protocol was immunoSEQ multiplex PCR, while the TCRdb copy is restricted to in-frame clones and leaves out a portion. Of roughly 99,000 clones in the sample, about 80% were seen once. The specimen was peripheral blood. These receptors were collected from a man in his 70s with acute or convalescent COVID-19.

This clone was detected a few times. This chain uses TRBV21-1 with TRBJ1-2. TRBV21-1 represents a pseudogene. The CDR3 loop spans 16 amino acids. CDR3 loop: CASSPGRELTNYGYTF. The CDR3 nucleotides read TGTGCCAGCAGCCCCGGGCGGGAGCTTACTAACTATGGCTACACCTTC.

In this sample, this clone turned up once. The V and J genes are TRBV5-1 and TRBJ2-1; unclear D gene. Germline V gene lookup returns CDR1 SGHRS and CDR2 YFSETQ. The CDR3 totals 11 residues. The germline V and J ends were trimmed by 2 bases and 7 bases, with 4 bases remaining between them. In DNA, the CDR3 is TGCGCCAGCAGCTTCCTGAATGAGCAGTTCTTC. Its translation: CASSFLNEQFF. Supplemented by reference TRBV5-1 and TRBJ2-1, the full variable domain reads KAGVTQTPRYLIKTRGQQVTLSCSPISGHRSVSWYQQTPGQGLQFLFEYFSETQRNKGNFPGRFSGRQFSNSRSEMNVSTLELGDSALYLCASSFLNEQFFGPGTRLTVL.

This clone has a count of ten or more. The rearrangement links TRBV21-1 to TRBJ2-7; the listed D gene, TRBD1, was not tested against the DNA. TRBV21-1 is a documented pseudogene. The length of the CDR3 is 18 residues. CDR3 nucleotide sequence: TGTGCCAGCAGCGCTCTTACCCGGGACAGGGTACTTAACTACGAGCAGTACTTC. Protein product: CASSALTRDRVLNYEQYF.

The chain combines TRBV5-6 with TRBJ1-3; D call uncertain. This CDR3 region has 14 residues. CDR1 is SGHDT and CDR2 is YYEEEE in the germline V gene. Trimming shortened V by 4 bases and J by 0 bases, and 8 bases separated the two germline ends. The CDR3 coding sequence is TGTGCCAGCAGCCGCGGAAGCTCTGGAAACACCATATATTTT. It specifies CASSRGSSGNTIYF.

This sequence joins TRBV7-9 and TRBJ2-1, with 8 bases aligning to TRBD2. V lost 1 base to trimming and J lost 0 bases; unmatched junction nucleotides: 5. CDR1 is SEHNR, CDR2 FQNEAQ, per germline (reference sequence). CDR3 size: 17 residues. CDR3 in DNA: TGTGCCAGCAGCTTAGAGGGCGGGGGGTCCTCCTACAATGAGCAGTTCTTC. Its translation: CASSLEGGGSSYNEQFF.

The CDR3 DNA reads as TGTGCCAGCAGCTATCGGATATTGCAGGGTCACGGGGAGCTGTTTTTT. Its translation: CASSYRILQGHGELFF. This chain uses TRBV3-1 (or the pseudogene TRBV3-2) with TRBJ2-2; TRBD1 might be the D (5 bases). V was trimmed by 5 bases and J by 7 bases, leaving 20 bases between them. CDR1 is LGHDT, CDR2 YNNKEL, per germline (reference sequence). This CDR3 is built from 16 residues.

This chain joins TRBV10-3 and TRBJ2-7; perhaps TRBD2 as D (5 bases). Germline V gene lookup returns CDR1 ENHRY and CDR2 SYGVKD. V was clipped by 6 bases and J by 2 bases, with 11 bases between them. The CDR3 runs 13 residues. Here the CDR3 reads CAIRSQEAYEQYF. CDR3 in DNA: TGTGCCATCAGATCCCAGGAGGCCTACGAGCAGTACTTC.